The 10 T cell receptor beta chains below were found in one sample sequenced in a study of blood T cells in healthy people across ages. The second PCR ran about 6 to 11 cycles with a sample-barcoded 5' primer and J-beta primers. TCRdb redid the calling of the 5' RACE reads with MiXCR, one entry per CDR3 protein. Seen here are around 800,000 distinct CDR3 sequences, under 45% observed once, and the top ten hold about a fifth. The sequenced material came from blood. The receptor source for this set is a man aged 60-69 years in good health.

V usage is TRBV6-6 and J usage is TRBJ2-1; 7 bases align to TRBD2. Germline V lookup: CDR1 MNHNY, CDR2 SVGAGI (reference sequence). CDR3 size: 14 residues. V shed 2 bases, J shed 8 bases, and the junction held 6 bases outside the gene matches. CDR3 nucleotides: TGTGCCAGCAGTTACGGTACTAGCGTCCATGAGCAGTTCTTC. Encoded protein: CASSYGTSVHEQFF.

This rearrangement joins TRBV25-1 to TRBJ2-5, with D perhaps given as TRBD1 or TRBD2 (7 bases each). V lost 0 bases and J 4 bases, leaving 15 bases between the germline ends. This CDR3 region has 16 residues. Germline V gene data show CDR1 as MGHDK and CDR2 as SYGVNS. CDR3 DNA sequence: TGTGCCAGCAGTGAATATTTGGCCAGGGGGGGAGAGACCCAGTACTTC. It is translated as CASSEYLARGGETQYF.

The rearrangement uses TRBV12-3 or TRBV12-4 and TRBJ1-6, with 7 bases aligning to TRBD1. Germline trimming cut 6 bases from V and 9 bases from J; bases unmatched to any gene: 8. CDR3 length: 14 amino acids. The CDR3 DNA reads as TGTGCCAGCAGGCCAGGACAGGAGTTTTCACCCCTCCACTTT. Translation: CASRPGQEFSPLHF.

This clonotype came up many times. V is TRBV20-1 and J is TRBJ2-7; 10 nucleotides align to TRBD1. Germline-derived CDR1 and CDR2 are DFQATT and SNEGSKA (reference sequence). The V gene end was trimmed by 3 bases and the J gene end by 7 bases; junction bases not matched to a gene: 3. The CDR3 length is 12 residues. The CDR3 DNA follows: TGCAGTGCTAGGAGGACAGGGGGAGAGCAGTACTTC. As protein: CSARRTGGEQYF.

About this clonotype: Just one base apart from a much larger clone, this may be a read error. The chain recombines TRBV3-1 with TRBJ1-2; D remains unclear. The germline gives CDR1 LGHDT, CDR2 YNNKEL (reference sequence). The CDR3 sequence is 14 residues long. V was clipped by 0 bases and J by 2 bases, with 7 bases between them. The CDR3 is CASSQDLRNYGYTF. The CDR3 region has the DNA TGTGCCAGCAGCCAAGATCTGAGGAACTATGGCTACACCTTC. Full variable domain (remainder filled in from reference TRBV3-1 and TRBJ1-2): DTAVSQTPKYLVTQMGNDKSIKCEQNLGHDTMYWYKQDSKKFLKIMFSYNNKELIINETVPNRFSPKSPDKAHLNLHINSLELGDSAVYFCASSQDLRNYGYTFGSGTRLTVV.

This clonotype was observed a handful of times. The chain links TRBV9 to TRBJ2-3; D call uncertain. The V end lost 4 bases, the J end lost 2 bases, and 14 bases lay between the germline ends. Germline V CDR1 and CDR2: SGDLS, YYNGEE. The CDR3 is made up of 15 amino acids. CDR3 loop: CASSPRVFNTDTQYF. The CDR3 DNA reads TGTGCCAGCAGCCCAAGGGTGTTTAACACAGATACGCAGTATTTT.

The gene calls are TRBV9 and TRBJ1-2, with D possibly TRBD1 on 5 matching bases. Trimming took 0 bases from V and 2 from J, leaving 14 bases between them. Germline values: CDR1 SGDLS, CDR2 YYNGEE. This CDR3 is 16 amino acids long. The CDR3 here is CASSVGDHPGNYGYTF. The CDR3 bases are TGTGCCAGCAGCGTAGGCGATCATCCAGGGAACTATGGCTACACCTTC.

Only a few counts were recorded for this clonotype. This sequence joins TRBV7-9 and TRBJ2-1; 7 bases agree with TRBD1. In germline, CDR1 is SEHNR, CDR2 FQNEAQ (reference sequence). V lost 5 bases and J lost 0; bases outside the gene matches: 7. This CDR3 region has 16 residues. The CDR3 DNA follows: TGTGCCAGCAGCCCGAGGGGACAGAGCTCCTACAATGAGCAGTTCTTC. It encodes CASSPRGQSSYNEQFF. The variable domain in full, with the rest retrieved from reference TRBV7-9 and TRBJ2-1, is DTGVSQNPRHKITKRGQNVTFRCDPISEHNRLYWYRQTLGQGPEFLTYFQNEAQLEKSRLLSDRFSAERPKGSFSTLEIQRTEQGDSAMYLCASSPRGQSSYNEQFFGPGTRLTVL.

About this clonotype itself: Being one base from a much bigger clone, this may be a read error. V and J are TRBV21-1 and TRBJ2-3; TRBD2 is the table's D call, not checked against the DNA. TRBV21-1 is labeled a pseudogene. This CDR3 comprises 12 residues. CDR3 in amino acids: CAGLGRPGTQYF. The CDR3 DNA sequence: TGTGCCGGCCTGGGGAGACCAGGTACGCAGTATTTT.

The chain is built from TRBV20-1 and TRBJ2-5; D perhaps matches TRBD1 (6 bases). This CDR3 region has 16 residues. V lost 6 bases to trimming and J lost 7 bases, with 27 bases between them. Per germline, CDR1 DFQATT and CDR2 SNEGSKA (reference sequence). CDR3 DNA sequence: TGCAGTGCAATGACAGGATCGGTGTCAAAGTTAGTGACCCAGTACTTC. Encoded protein: CSAMTGSVSKLVTQYF.